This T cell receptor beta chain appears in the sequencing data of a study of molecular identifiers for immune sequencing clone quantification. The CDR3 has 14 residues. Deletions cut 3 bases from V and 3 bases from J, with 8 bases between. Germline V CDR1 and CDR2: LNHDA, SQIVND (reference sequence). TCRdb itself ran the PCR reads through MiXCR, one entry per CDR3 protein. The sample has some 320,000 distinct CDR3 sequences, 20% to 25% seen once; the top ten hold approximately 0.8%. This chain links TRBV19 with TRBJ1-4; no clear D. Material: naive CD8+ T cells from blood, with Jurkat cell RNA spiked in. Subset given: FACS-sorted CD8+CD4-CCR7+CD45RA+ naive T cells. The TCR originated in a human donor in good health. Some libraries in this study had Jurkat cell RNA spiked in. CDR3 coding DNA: TGTGCCAGTAGTATTGGATGGGCTAATGAAAAACTGTTTTTT. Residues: CASSIGWANEKLFF.